What follows is one T cell receptor (beta chain) and its context. Antigen specificity is unknown. Using RNA template, CDR3s of TCR alpha and beta were amplified with iRepertoire arm-PCR. One-step reverse transcription and amplification started from approximately 100-400 ng of tissue mRNA or PBMC total RNA. From the multiplex PCR reads, TCRdb called clonotypes with MiXCR, one entry per CDR3 protein. The top ten clones hold roughly 21% of a sample with approximately 190,000 distinct CDR3 sequences, approximately 30% of them seen once. This sample is drawn from a study of glioma-infiltrating T cells. Whole-study findings and limits: CDR3 overlap between tissue and blood was very small. Non-neoplastic patients had below-expected tissue-blood divergence, while all gliomas exceeded expectation.

This CDR3 is 14 amino acids long. V lost 1 base to trimming and J lost 9 bases, with 10 bases between them. Germline V CDR1 and CDR2: SGHDN, FVKESK. Sequencing was carried out using glioma tissue, nonneoplastic brain tissue, or PBMCs (not recorded which). V gene TRBV14 combines with J gene TRBJ1-6; D ambiguous. This clonotype was sampled from a human donor with low-grade glioma or glioblastoma, undergoing nonglioma brain surgery, or in good health (not recorded which). In DNA, the CDR3 is TGTGCCAGCAGCCAAGCCCCGCCGGGTTCACCCCTCCACTTT. It translates to CASSQAPPGSPLHF.